This TCR delta chain was recovered during a study of γδ T cells in repeated Plasmodium falciparum infection. Study-wide background: Samples were taken at baseline, before some infections, and 21 days after each.

General observations from the study: The Malian cohort came from a small rural village of predominantly one ethnic group. Over time and infection, Vgamma9/Vdelta2+ repertoires remained highly stable and polyclonal.

Both TRG and TRD chains were sequenced from each sorted sample. TCRdb reprocessed the multiplex PCR reads using CATT. Here the sample spans 75,000 to 95,000 delta-chain clones, 0.9% to 1% being singletons. This clone has a handful of counts. The antigen remains undetermined. It may be a read error: a sequence one base away is much more abundant. Deletions cut 0 bases from V and 2 bases from J, with 22 bases between. CDR1 and CDR2 from the germline V gene are TSWWSYY and QGS. This CDR3 is built from 19 residues. Flow sorting of PBMC yielded separate Vgamma9/Vdelta2+ and Vdelta2-negative gammadelta T cell populations for bulk repertoire analysis.

This TCR came from a pool of human donors (malaria-infected and uninfected, not separated). Specimen: gamma-delta T cells from blood. The V and J genes are TRDV1 and TRDJ1; tentative D call: TRDD3 (6 bases). The J gene, absent from TCRdb, was called here by matching the DNA to germline. CDR3: CALGELGYFSGARTDKLIF. The CDR3 coding sequence is TGTGCTCTTGGGGAACTGGGCTACTTCTCTGGGGCTAGAACCGATAAACTCATCTTT.